The 10 T cell receptor beta chains below were found in one sample sequenced in a study of cytomegalovirus exposure and HLA in healthy donors. With 60 Vbeta and 13 Jbeta primers, the PCR was carried out. Assay used: immunoSEQ multiplex PCR; TCRdb lists only in-frame clones, some missing. The sample consists of roughly 150,000 clones, approximately 81% of them appearing once. The sequenced sample was PBMCs. The receptors shown here come from a young man in good health and CMV-seronegative.

V gene TRBV2 combines with J gene TRBJ1-1; D is uncertain. CDR3 length: 11 amino acids. Trimming cost V 11 bases and J 6 bases, with 13 bases left between them. The germline V gene encodes CDR1 SNHLY and CDR2 FYNNEI. The CDR3 loop is CAGRVVAEAFF. The CDR3 DNA follows: TGTGCCGGCCGGGTTGTCGCTGAAGCTTTCTTT.

This chain uses TRBV28 with TRBJ2-5; possible D gene TRBD2, 5 bases. The length of the CDR3 is 14 residues. The V and J ends lost 6 bases and 1 base respectively, with 12 bases between them. The germline CDR1 and CDR2 sequences are MDHEN and SYDVKM. CDR3 sequence reads: CASRVPEAQETQYF. DNA for the CDR3: TGTGCCAGCAGAGTGCCGGAGGCCCAAGAGACCCAGTACTTC.

The sample holds a few counts of this clone. The chain uses TRBV30 and TRBJ1-1; 9 nucleotides align to TRBD1. This CDR3 contains 19 residues. Germline V gene data show CDR1 as GTSNPN and CDR2 as SVGIG (reference sequence). With 0 bases clipped from V and 1 base from J, the junction kept 15 bases outside the gene matches. Here the CDR3 reads CAWSVQQGAQMGGNTEAFF. The CDR3 region has the DNA TGTGCCTGGAGTGTACAACAGGGGGCGCAAATGGGCGGGAACACTGAAGCTTTCTTT.

The chain carries TRBV6-6 and TRBJ2-1; 10 bases match TRBD2. CDR3 length: 14 amino acids. Unmatched junction bases numbered 10, after V lost 10 bases and J lost 7 bases. Germline CDR1 reads MNHNY; CDR2 reads SVGAGI (reference sequence). CDR3: CAKKPGLALNEQFF. CDR3 in DNA: TGTGCCAAGAAACCGGGACTAGCGTTGAATGAGCAGTTCTTC.

This clone was seen repeatedly, ten times or more. The chain has TRBV5-4 and TRBJ1-1; TRBD1 aligns across 8 bases. The ends lost 6 bases at V and 6 bases at J; junction bases unmatched: 7. Germline loops: CDR1 SGHNT, CDR2 YYREEE (reference sequence). This CDR3 has 13 amino acids. CDR3 coding DNA: TGTGCCAGCAACCAACAGGGGGGAGCTGAAGCTTTCTTT. The encoded protein is CASNQQGGAEAFF.

About this clone itself: At one end, the junction sequence differs from germline, possibly due to a read error. The rearrangement joins TRBV18 to TRBJ2-7; TRBD1 agrees at 10 bases. The CDR3 spans 15 residues. CDR1 and CDR2 (germline): KGHSH, LQKENI. The CDR3 nucleotides read TGTGCCAGCTCATCACCGGGACAGGGGCCCTACGAGCAGTACTTC. Amino acids: CASSSPGQGPYEQYF.

V gene TRBV5-1 combines with J gene TRBJ1-6, with D maybe TRBD1 (6 bases). Germline-derived CDR1 and CDR2 are SGHRS and YFSETQ. V lost 6 bases and J 5 bases, leaving 12 bases between the germline ends. The length of the CDR3 is 14 residues. The CDR3 protein is CASIDRPDNSPLHF. CDR3 DNA sequence: TGCGCCAGCATAGACAGGCCGGATAATTCACCCCTCCACTTT.

This clone was seen a handful of times. The chain recombines TRBV5-1 with TRBJ2-1, with unresolved D. Trimming cost V 1 base and J 7 bases, with 15 bases left between them. This CDR3 is built from 15 residues. From germline, CDR1 is SGHRS and CDR2 YFSETQ. CDR3 coding DNA: TGCGCCAGCAGCTTGATCCCGGGTGAGCAGAATGAGCAGTTCTTC. Encoded protein: CASSLIPGEQNEQFF.

This sequence joins TRBV28 and TRBJ1-2; 10 bases are shared with TRBD1. Looked up from germline, CDR1 is MDHEN and CDR2 is SYDVKM. Losses at the gene ends were 6 bases for V and 5 bases for J; bases not matched to a gene: 12. The CDR3 runs 16 residues. The CDR3 is CASSPPPGQGLYGYTF. In DNA form, the CDR3 reads TGTGCCAGCAGCCCCCCCCCGGGACAGGGGTTATATGGCTACACCTTC.

The CDR3 DNA follows: TGTGCCAGCTCACCAAGTAGCGGGGGTGAGCAGTTCTTC. Protein product: CASSPSSGGEQFF. J is TRBJ2-1 and V is TRBV18; 9 positions match TRBD2. The CDR3 has 13 residues. In germline, CDR1 is KGHSH, CDR2 LQKENI. J lost 9 bases, V lost 2 bases, and 2 bases had no gene match.